This paragraph covers one T cell receptor beta chain sequence. Antigen: not known. These data belong to a study of cytomegalovirus exposure and HLA in healthy donors. Study results and caveats: As a later analysis revealed, most CMV-associated TCR beta chains appeared HLA-restricted. Association of a missense DCLRE1C variant with TCR beta V- and J-gene trimming was reported in a later analysis.

The study ran its PCR with 60 Vbeta and 13 Jbeta primers. Assay used: immunoSEQ multiplex PCR; TCRdb lists only in-frame clones, some missing. The sample includes more than 95,000 clones, over 70% of them seen just once. CDR3 length equals 10 residues. The germline gives CDR1 SNHLY, CDR2 FYNNEI. Deletions cut 6 bases from V and 7 bases from J, with 7 bases between. The genes are TRBV2 and TRBJ2-7; D is unclear. What was sequenced was PBMCs. The clonotype was recovered from a woman in her forties or fifties in good health and CMV-seropositive. CDR3 in DNA: TGTGCCAGCAGGGCGGAGGAGCAGTACTTC. Residues: CASRAEEQYF.